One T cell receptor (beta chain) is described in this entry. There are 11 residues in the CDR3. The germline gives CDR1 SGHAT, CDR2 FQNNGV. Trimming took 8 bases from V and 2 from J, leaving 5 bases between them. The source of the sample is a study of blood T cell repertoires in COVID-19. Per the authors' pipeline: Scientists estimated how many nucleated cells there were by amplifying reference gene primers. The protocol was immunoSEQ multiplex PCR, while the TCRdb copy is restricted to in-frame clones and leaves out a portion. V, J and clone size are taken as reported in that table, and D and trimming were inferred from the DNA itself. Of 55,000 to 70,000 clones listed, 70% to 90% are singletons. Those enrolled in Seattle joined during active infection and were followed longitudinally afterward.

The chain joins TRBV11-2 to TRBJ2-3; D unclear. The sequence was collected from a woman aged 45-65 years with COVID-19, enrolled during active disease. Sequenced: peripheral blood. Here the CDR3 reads CASRSTDTQYF. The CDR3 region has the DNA TGTGCCAGCCGTTCCACAGATACGCAGTATTTT.